Below, 12 T cell receptor beta chains from the same sample are listed, as sequenced in a study of human T cells and chemical hapten exposure. Time point denoted: patch test 2, 6 weeks after DPC sensitization. Treatment: therapeutic diphenylcyclopropenone sensitization with weekly scalp DPC. TCRdb itself ran the RACE reads through MiXCR, one entry per CDR3 protein. The sample lists around 99,000 distinct CDR3 sequences; 11% were seen once. The starting material was whole blood, obtained in connection with sensitization to the hapten diphenylcyclopropenone (DPC). The receptor set was obtained from a man between 40 and 49 years old with alopecia areata. Some clones in this sample may be carry-over from other donors' samples.

This clonotype was seen more than once but under ten times. The chain links TRBV7-6 to TRBJ2-1, with 16 nucleotides matching TRBD2. The length of the CDR3 is 22 residues. V lost 2 bases and J lost 9; bases outside the gene matches: 22. Germline CDR1 reads SGHVS; CDR2 reads FNYEAQ. CDR3: CASSLIGMIGTSGRAFTSEQFF. The CDR3 region has the DNA TGTGCCAGCAGCTTAATCGGGATGATTGGGACTAGCGGGAGGGCCTTCACGAGTGAGCAGTTCTTC.

The rearrangement uses TRBV7-8 and TRBJ2-3; TRBD2 matches at 7 bases. The CDR3 runs 17 residues. The junction had 6 bases not matched to a gene; V was cut back by 0 bases and J by 0 bases. Germline CDR1 and CDR2: SGHVS and FQNEAQ. CDR3 in DNA: TGTGCCAGCAGCTTAGCGGTAGCGGGCCCTAGCACAGATACGCAGTATTTT. Encoded protein: CASSLAVAGPSTDTQYF.

V is TRBV4-2 and J is TRBJ2-2; TRBD2 agrees at 7 bases. The length of the CDR3 is 16 residues. V gave up 7 bases and J gave up 3 bases; unmatched junction bases: 11. Germline V CDR1 and CDR2: LGHNA, YNFKEQ. CDR3 loop: CASTLEVAGDTGELFF. The CDR3 nucleotides are TGTGCCAGCACCTTAGAGGTGGCGGGAGACACCGGGGAGCTGTTTTTT.

This chain connects TRBV28 to TRBJ2-5; D not certain. Trimming took 1 base from V and 5 from J, leaving 14 bases between them. The V gene's germline CDR1 is MDHEN and CDR2 SYDVKM. CDR3 length: 15 amino acids. The CDR3 region has the DNA TGTGCCAGCAGTTTATATCTTTCAGAGAGGGAGACCCAGTACTTC. It translates to CASSLYLSERETQYF.

This clonotype was observed a handful of times. This sequence joins TRBV18 and TRBJ2-1; 7 nucleotides agree with TRBD1. Per germline, CDR1 KGHSH and CDR2 LQKENI. CDR3 size: 16 residues. V was clipped by 2 bases and J by 0 bases; unmatched bases: 4. The CDR3 here is CASSPVGQSSYNEQFF. DNA of the CDR3: TGTGCCAGCTCACCAGTGGGACAGAGCTCCTACAATGAGCAGTTCTTC.

This clonotype was recorded many times. V is TRBV2 and J is TRBJ1-5; D is ambiguous. Between the trimmed V and J ends, which lost 4 bases and 0 bases, there was a span of 4 bases. CDR1 and CDR2 from the germline V gene are SNHLY and FYNNEI. The CDR3 contains 13 residues. The CDR3 nucleotides are TGTGCCAGCAGTGCGGGTAGCAATCAGCCCCAGCATTTT. Protein product: CASSAGSNQPQHF.

This chain uses TRBV5-4 with TRBJ2-3; TRBD2 agrees at 8 bases. Trimming took 4 bases from V and 2 from J; bases not matched to a gene: 9. The germline CDR1 and CDR2 sequences are SGHNT and YYREEE (reference sequence). The CDR3 consists of 16 residues. DNA of the CDR3: TGTGCCAGCAGCATGGGACGGGGACTAGTCACAGATACGCAGTATTTT. Its protein product is CASSMGRGLVTDTQYF.

V and J are TRBV5-1 and TRBJ2-3; D gene ambiguous. Looked up from germline, CDR1 is SGHRS and CDR2 is YFSETQ. This CDR3 contains 15 residues. The V and J ends lost 0 bases and 2 bases respectively, with 10 bases between them. CDR3 sequence: CASSLAGHPTDTQYF. The CDR3 DNA reads as TGCGCCAGCAGCTTGGCGGGCCACCCCACAGATACGCAGTATTTT.

This CDR3 reads CASARSSTDTQYF. In nucleotides, the CDR3 is TGTGCCAGCGCGCGGTCCAGCACAGATACGCAGTATTTT. The V call is TRBV6-5, the J call TRBJ2-3; D not resolved. The V end lost 8 bases, the J end lost 0 bases, and 9 bases lay between the germline ends. The CDR3 loop spans 13 amino acids. Germline values: CDR1 MNHEY, CDR2 SVGAGI.

This chain uses TRBV6-1 with TRBJ2-3; 7 nucleotides align to TRBD1. Germline V lookup: CDR1 MNHNS, CDR2 SASEGT. V lost 5 bases and J lost 10; bases outside the gene matches: 9. This CDR3 spans 13 amino acids. CDR3 DNA: TGTGCCAGCAGTACACAGACAGGGCAGCCGCAGTATTTT. It is translated as CASSTQTGQPQYF.

This clonotype turned up a few times. V is TRBV7-2 and J is TRBJ2-7, with TRBD1 matching over 9 bases. The CDR3 is 15 amino acids. The V gene's germline CDR1 is SGHTA and CDR2 FQGNSA. With V trimmed by 2 bases and J by 2 bases, 4 bases remained unmatched. CDR3 in amino acids: CASSLNRGPTYEQYV. Written as DNA, the CDR3 is TGTGCCAGCAGCTTAAACAGGGGGCCTACCTACGAGCAGTACGTC.

The chain uses TRBV12-3 or TRBV12-4 and TRBJ1-5; D is unclear. CDR3 length equals 14 residues. V was clipped by 2 bases and J by 7 bases, with 12 bases between them. As DNA, the CDR3 is TGTGCCAGCAGTTTACTAGGTGCCCAACAGCCCCAGCATTTT. As protein: CASSLLGAQQPQHF.